A selection of T cell receptor beta chains follows, all from one sample in a study of patients and donors after allogeneic stem cell transplantation. Each CDR3 protein gets one entry after TCRdb re-called the RT-PCR reads with MiXCR. The sample lists approximately 150,000 distinct CDR3 sequences; around 30% were seen once. The sample consisted of blood, either unsorted or a sorted T cell fraction (not recorded which). These TCRs come from a human donor who was either an allogeneic HSCT recipient or a stem cell or donor lymphocyte infusion donor (not recorded which). It is not recorded whose cells these are; they may come from a transplant donor. CDR3s include the opening cysteine and the closing phenylalanine or tryptophan. The order of the fields is V gene, D gene, J gene, clone size, CDR3 DNA, CDR3 protein. The D gene is left open where the match is weak. For some rows the clone size is stated as once, few or many, or as a class when expanded; others skip it.

>TRBV12-3/TRBV12-4|TRBD1|TRBJ2-7|.
TGTGCCAGCAGTCGGACAGGCGATGCATCCTACGAGCAGTACTTC
CASSRTGDASYEQYF
>TRBV15|.|TRBJ1-2|few
TGTGCCACCAGCAGAGATCTTAACTATGGCTACACCTTC
CATSRDLNYGYTF
>TRBV29-1|.|TRBJ2-1|.
TGCAGCGTTGAAGGCGGCTACAATGAGCAGTTCTTC
CSVEGGYNEQFF
>TRBV6-5|.|TRBJ2-1|.
TGTGCCAGCAGTTACTCCCCAGGAGCCCACTACAATGTGCAGTTCTTC
CASSYSPGAHYNVQFF
>TRBV7-9|TRBD1|TRBJ2-7|.
TGTGCCAGCAGCCACAGGGGCCTGACCTACGAGCAGTACTTC
CASSHRGLTYEQYF
>TRBV7-9|.|TRBJ2-3|.
TGTGCCAGCAGCTTAGCCCTCGGCGGCACAGATACGCAGTATTTT
CASSLALGGTDTQYF
>TRBV20-1|TRBD1|TRBJ2-7|few
TGCAGTGCTTCCGGGACAGGGAACATCTTCTACGAGCAGTACTTC
CSASGTGNIFYEQYF
>TRBV4-3|TRBD2|TRBJ2-1|few
TGCGCCAGCAGCCCAGGGACTAGCGGGAGGAACAATGAGCAGTTCTTC
CASSPGTSGRNNEQFF
>TRBV4-3|TRBD2|TRBJ2-1|.
TGCGCCAGCAGCCAAGGAACCCCGTCGGCTAGCGGGAGATGGAATGAGCAGTTCTTC
CASSQGTPSASGRWNEQFF
>TRBV13|.|TRBJ1-1|few
TGTGCCAGCAGCTTATGGACAGTGAACACTGAAGCTTTCTTT
CASSLWTVNTEAFF
>TRBV14|.|TRBJ2-5|.
TGTGCCAGCAGCCGCCTCGGACCTGAGACCCAGTACTTC
CASSRLGPETQYF
>TRBV6-6|.|TRBJ1-1|.
TGTGCCAGCAGTTACGGACGGACTGAAGCTTTCTTT
CASSYGRTEAFF
>TRBV20-1|.|TRBJ1-2|.
TGCAGTGCTAGAGATACGGTAGGGCGATCGGGTGGCTACACCTTC
CSARDTVGRSGGYTF
>TRBV5-1|TRBD1|TRBJ1-1|few
TGCGCCAGCAGCCCCGGACAGGGGGTCCCTGAAGCTTTCTTT
CASSPGQGVPEAFF
>TRBV12-3/TRBV12-4|.|TRBJ2-2|.
TGTGCCAGCAGTTTAAACGGGCTGGAACTCGCCGGGGAGCTGTTTTTT
CASSLNGLELAGELFF
>TRBV12-3/TRBV12-4|.|TRBJ2-7|few
TGTGCCAGCAGTTTTTCTAGGATCTCCTACGAGCAGTACTTC
CASSFSRISYEQYF
>TRBV7-9|.|TRBJ2-1|.
TGTGCCAGCAGCGGCCGGGTCTATAACAATGAGCAGTTCTTC
CASSGRVYNNEQFF